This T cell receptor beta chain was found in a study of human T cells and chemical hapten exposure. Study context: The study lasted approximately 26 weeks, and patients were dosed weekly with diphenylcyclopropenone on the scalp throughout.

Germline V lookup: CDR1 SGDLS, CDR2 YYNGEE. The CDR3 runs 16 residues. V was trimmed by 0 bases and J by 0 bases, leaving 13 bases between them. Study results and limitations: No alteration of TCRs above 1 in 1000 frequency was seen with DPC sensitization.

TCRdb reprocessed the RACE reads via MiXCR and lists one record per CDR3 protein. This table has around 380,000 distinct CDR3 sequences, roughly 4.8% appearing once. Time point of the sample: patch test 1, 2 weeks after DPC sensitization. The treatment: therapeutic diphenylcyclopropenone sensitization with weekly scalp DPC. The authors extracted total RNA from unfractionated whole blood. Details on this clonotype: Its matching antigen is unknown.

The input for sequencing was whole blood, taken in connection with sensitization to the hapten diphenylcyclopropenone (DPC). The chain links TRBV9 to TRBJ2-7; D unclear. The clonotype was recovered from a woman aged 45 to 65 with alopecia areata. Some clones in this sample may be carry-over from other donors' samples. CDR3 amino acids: CASSVGSTLASYEQYF. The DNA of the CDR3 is TGTGCCAGCAGCGTAGGCTCGACTTTGGCCTCCTACGAGCAGTACTTC.